This section outlines one T cell receptor beta chain sequence together with its context. Other DNA sequences in the same sample also yield this CDR3. The source of the sample is a study of blood T cell repertoires in COVID-19. Germline V gene data show CDR1 as SGHDN and CDR2 as FVKESK. The CDR3 sequence is 14 residues long. The ends lost 3 bases at V and 5 bases at J; junction bases unmatched: 4. Donors in Cohort 3 who had recovered were those with two negative PCRs, healthcare professional clearance, or resolution of their symptoms. This table comes from immunoSEQ multiplex PCR, and its TCRdb copy is limited to in-frame clones, with some not included. This table has about 200,000 clones, about 87% appearing once.

Sequencing was done on a sample of PBMCs or T cells enriched from blood (not recorded which). This clonotype was obtained from a man younger than 40 who had recovered from COVID-19. The chain links TRBV14 to TRBJ1-2; 9 positions match TRBD1. CDR3 coding DNA: TGTGCCAGCAGCCAGGGGACAGGGCCTTATGGCTACACCTTC. Translation gives CASSQGTGPYGYTF.